This T cell receptor beta chain was profiled in a study of T cell responses to AZD1222 COVID-19 vaccine. Overall study results and limits: Donors in the cohort were predominantly white British and more often female, and clonal diversity was possibly underestimated. Nearly half of spike-specific TCRs reportedly target unmutated variant regions. Repertoires were sampled only after the peak T cell response. Breadth and depth of Spike-specific TCRs rose after two AZD1222 doses.

TCRdb keeps only in-frame clones here, not all; method: immunoSEQ multiplex PCR. The data contain roughly 67,000 clones, about 80% of them singletons. V lost 5 bases and J 5 bases, leaving 13 bases between the germline ends. The length of the CDR3 is 14 residues. CDR1 is SGHTA and CDR2 is FQGNSA in the germline V gene. As concerns this clone: As yet, its antigen is unknown.

The specimen was peripheral blood, collected on day 0 of AZD1222 vaccination. The receptor's source is an adult in good health. The chain employs TRBV7-2 and TRBJ2-1; possible D gene TRBD1, 5 bases. Here the CDR3 reads CASSPPWGNNEQFF. CDR3 in DNA: TGTGCCAGCAGCCCCCCGTGGGGCAACAATGAGCAGTTCTTC.